These 24 T cell receptor beta chains share one sample of origin, sequenced in a study of T cell changes during pregnancy in multiple sclerosis. TCRdb keeps only in-frame clones here, not all; method: immunoSEQ multiplex PCR. The sample has fewer than 55,000 clones, 90% seen once. The sequences come from peripheral blood, collected after pregnancy. Every receptor here comes from a female donor in good health, enrolled as a control in a pregnancy study.

This chain uses TRBV6-5 with TRBJ1-1, with 11 nucleotides matching TRBD1. Germline CDR1 is MNHEY and CDR2 is SVGAGI. The trim removed 7 bases at V and 5 bases at J, leaving 9 bases unmatched. The CDR3 runs to 15 residues. The CDR3 region is CASTKGQGEKTEAFF. The CDR3 DNA is TGTGCCAGCACCAAGGGACAGGGGGAGAAGACTGAAGCTTTCTTT.

The V and J genes are TRBV5-6 and TRBJ2-5; 12 bases are shared with TRBD2. Germline CDR1 is SGHDT and CDR2 is YYEEEE. After removal of 0 bases from V and 1 base from J, the junction contained 1 base not matched to a gene. The CDR3 consists of 16 residues. Written as DNA, the CDR3 is TGTGCCAGCAGCTTGGGACTAGCGGGAGCCCAAGAGACCCAGTACTTC. Translating gives CASSLGLAGAQETQYF.

The chain carries TRBV27 and TRBJ2-4, with 7 bases matching TRBD1. V dropped 5 bases and J dropped 4; count of bases not matched to a gene: 5. This CDR3 spans 14 amino acids. Per the germline V gene, CDR1 is MNHEY and CDR2 is SMNVEV (reference sequence). CDR3 DNA: TGTGCCAGCAGTCCCCAGGGACAGAAAAACATTCAGTACTTC. This codes for CASSPQGQKNIQYF.

The chain has TRBV18 and TRBJ1-1; D not certain. CDR3 length equals 12 residues. Germline CDR1 KGHSH, CDR2 LQKENI. Deletions cut 3 bases from V and 4 bases from J, with 6 bases between. This CDR3 reads CASSPSLTEAFF. DNA of the CDR3: TGTGCCAGCTCACCCAGTCTCACTGAAGCTTTCTTT.

V gene TRBV9 combines with J gene TRBJ2-7, with 7 bases that match TRBD1. J was trimmed by 6 bases and V by 4 bases; bases with no gene match: 4. The V gene's germline CDR1 is SGDLS and CDR2 YYNGEE. The CDR3 runs to 12 residues. The CDR3 DNA reads TGTGCCAGCAGCAACAGGGGCGGCGAGCAGTACTTC. It is translated as CASSNRGGEQYF.

The CDR3 is CAWSAQGRGQPQHF. In DNA form, the CDR3 reads TGTGCCTGGAGCGCACAGGGAAGAGGTCAGCCCCAGCATTTT. The J gene is TRBJ1-5, the V gene TRBV30; TRBD1 might be the D (6 bases). Germline lookup yields CDR1 GTSNPN and CDR2 SVGIG (reference sequence). V lost 3 bases and J 6 bases, leaving 15 bases between the germline ends. The CDR3 has 14 amino acids.

The chain has TRBV25-1 and TRBJ1-2; D unresolved. From germline, CDR1 is MGHDK and CDR2 SYGVNS. The CDR3 contains 15 residues. Trimming shortened V by 0 bases and J by 5 bases, and 13 bases separated the two germline ends. CDR3 bases: TGTGCCAGCAGTGAATATACAGCATCTTATTATGGCTACACCTTC. Translating gives CASSEYTASYYGYTF.

V usage is TRBV9 and J usage is TRBJ2-4; TRBD1 agrees at 7 bases. The CDR3 length is 14 residues. Unmatched junction bases numbered 3, after V lost 0 bases and J lost 6 bases. Germline lookup yields CDR1 SGDLS and CDR2 YYNGEE. Written as DNA, the CDR3 is TGTGCCAGCAGCGTAGGAGGGGGCAGAAACATTCAGTACTTC. As protein: CASSVGGGRNIQYF.

The rearrangement joins TRBV9 to TRBJ2-7; 10 nucleotides align to TRBD2. The ends lost 8 bases at V and 6 bases at J; junction bases unmatched: 8. The CDR3 runs to 13 residues. Germline loops: CDR1 SGDLS, CDR2 YYNGEE. CDR3 in amino acids: CASGSGGAGEQYF. The CDR3 DNA reads TGTGCCAGTGGAAGCGGGGGGGCGGGCGAGCAGTACTTC. Full variable domain (missing parts from reference TRBV9 and TRBJ2-7): DSGVTQTPKHLITATGQRVTLRCSPRSGDLSVYWYQQSLDQGLQFLIQYYNGEERAKGNILERFSAQQFPDLHSELNLSSLELGDSALYFCASGSGGAGEQYFGPGTRLTVT.

V gene TRBV14 combines with J gene TRBJ1-1; no clear D gene. The V gene lost 4 bases and the J gene lost 3 bases, with 15 bases spanning the gap. Germline CDR1 is SGHDN and CDR2 is FVKESK. The CDR3 is 15 residues long. CDR3 sequence (DNA): TGTGCCAGCAGCCCCCGGGTCAGAAAGTACACTGAAGCTTTCTTT. It is translated as CASSPRVRKYTEAFF. Looking up the rest from reference TRBV14 and TRBJ1-1 gives the full variable domain: EAGVTQFPSHSVIEKGQTVTLRCDPISGHDNLYWYRRVMGKEIKFLLHFVKESKQDESGMPNNRFLAERTGGTYSTLKVQPAELEDSGVYFCASSPRVRKYTEAFFGQGTRLTVV.

This chain connects TRBV5-6 to TRBJ2-6; D uncertain. CDR1 and CDR2 (germline): SGHDT, YYEEEE. V gave up 2 bases and J gave up 0 bases, with 6 bases separating them. This CDR3 comprises 15 residues. This chain's CDR3 is CASSLPGSGANVLTF. The CDR3 DNA is TGTGCCAGCAGCTTACCGGGCTCTGGGGCCAACGTCCTGACTTTC.

V and J are TRBV4-1 and TRBJ2-1, with TRBD2 matching 12 bases. Germline V gene lookup returns CDR1 MGHRA and CDR2 YSYEKL. The CDR3 is made up of 17 amino acids. V shed 0 bases, J shed 8 bases, and the junction held 8 bases outside the gene matches. The CDR3 loop is CASSQEASGGARDEQFF. CDR3 in DNA: TGCGCCAGCAGCCAAGAGGCTAGCGGGGGGGCTAGGGATGAGCAGTTCTTC.

V usage is TRBV4-1 and J usage is TRBJ1-5, with D possibly matching TRBD1 (5 bases). Germline V gives CDR1 MGHRA, CDR2 YSYEKL. V lost 1 base, J lost 5 bases, and 15 bases lay in between. The length of the CDR3 is 16 residues. For the CDR3, the DNA is TGCGCCAGCAGCCAAGGGATTGACAGACTGGATCAGCCCCAGCATTTT. It translates to CASSQGIDRLDQPQHF.

The chain combines TRBV2 with TRBJ2-2; TRBD2 matches at 7 bases. Germline CDR1 reads SNHLY; CDR2 reads FYNNEI. The CDR3 loop spans 18 amino acids. V dropped 5 bases and J dropped 2; count of bases not matched to a gene: 14. Written as DNA, the CDR3 is TGTGCCAGCAGTCGACTTCTAGCGGAGAGTGGAAACACCGGGGAGCTGTTTTTT. It encodes CASSRLLAESGNTGELFF.

The rearrangement links TRBV29-1 to TRBJ2-7, with 9 bases aligning to TRBD1. J gave up 3 bases and V 5 bases, and 5 bases lay outside the gene matches. This CDR3 is 13 amino acids long. Germline-derived CDR1 and CDR2 are SQVTM and ANQGSEA. CDR3 nucleotide sequence: TGCAGCGTTCCGGGACAGGGAATCTACGAGCAGTACTTC. This codes for CSVPGQGIYEQYF.

The rearrangement joins TRBV5-1 to TRBJ2-7, with 8 bases that match TRBD2. V shed 5 bases, J shed 6 bases, and the junction held 19 bases outside the gene matches. Per germline, CDR1 SGHRS and CDR2 YFSETQ. CDR3 length equals 17 residues. This chain's CDR3 is CASRHPARGGRGGEQYF. CDR3 DNA: TGCGCCAGCAGACACCCCGCGAGGGGGGGCCGGGGGGGCGAGCAGTACTTC.

The V and J genes are TRBV5-6 and TRBJ2-2, with 7 bases lining up with TRBD1. This CDR3 region has 15 residues. V dropped 2 bases and J dropped 4; count of bases not matched to a gene: 5. Germline V gene data show CDR1 as SGHDT and CDR2 as YYEEEE. The CDR3, as DNA: TGTGCCAGCAGCTTACAGGGGAAAGGCACCGGGGAGCTGTTTTTT. Encoded protein: CASSLQGKGTGELFF.

The V gene is TRBV10-3, the J gene TRBJ2-6; 7 nucleotides line up with TRBD1. V dropped 6 bases and J dropped 4; count of bases not matched to a gene: 12. CDR1 and CDR2 (germline): ENHRY, SYGVKD. The CDR3 is 17 amino acids. In DNA, the CDR3 is TGTGCCATCAGGGACGGGACAGCCCCGGGAGGGGCCAACGTCCTGACTTTC. As protein: CAIRDGTAPGGANVLTF.

The chain recombines TRBV19 with TRBJ1-6, with D possibly matching TRBD1 (5 bases). Trimming removed 3 bases at V and 7 bases at J, with 13 bases between. CDR1 LNHDA and CDR2 SQIVND come from the germline V gene (reference sequence). The CDR3 sequence is 15 residues long. The CDR3 nucleotides are TGTGCCAGTAGTATTGCCCAGGGTTGGAATTCACCCCTCCACTTT. Encoded protein: CASSIAQGWNSPLHF.

This chain connects TRBV7-9 to TRBJ2-7; 9 positions agree with TRBD1. The CDR3 loop spans 13 amino acids. Germline loops: CDR1 SEHNR, CDR2 FQNEAQ (reference sequence). The V and J ends lost 4 bases and 6 bases, in that order; junction bases with no gene match: 4. The CDR3 loop reads CASSWDRDREQYF. CDR3 nucleotides: TGTGCCAGCAGCTGGGACAGGGATCGCGAGCAGTACTTC.

The chain uses TRBV5-6 and TRBJ2-4; 9 nucleotides match TRBD1. The CDR3 sequence is 14 residues long. Germline values: CDR1 SGHDT, CDR2 YYEEEE. Trimming cost V 1 base and J 6 bases; bases outside gene matches: 2. CDR3 region: CASSLPGQGNIQYF. The CDR3 nucleotides read TGTGCCAGCAGCTTGCCGGGACAGGGAAACATTCAGTACTTC.

The chain is built from TRBV10-3 and TRBJ1-2; D call uncertain. Germline V gene data show CDR1 as ENHRY and CDR2 as SYGVKD. CDR3 length equals 13 residues. V shed 2 bases and J shed 3 bases, with 7 bases lying between them. In nucleotides, the CDR3 is TGTGCCATCAGTGAGGTAACTTACTATGGCTACACCTTC. This codes for CAISEVTYYGYTF.

The chain has TRBV4-1 and TRBJ1-1, with D unresolved. CDR1 is MGHRA, CDR2 YSYEKL, per germline. This CDR3 contains 14 residues. Trimming removed 2 bases at V and 1 base at J, with 8 bases between. DNA of the CDR3: TGCGCCAGCAGCCAAAACAGACAGAACACTGAAGCTTTCTTT. Encoded protein: CASSQNRQNTEAFF.

The chain couples TRBV27 to TRBJ1-2; D gene ambiguous. Germline CDR1 is MNHEY and CDR2 is SMNVEV (reference sequence). The CDR3 has 13 amino acids. Between the trimmed V and J ends, which lost 3 bases and 7 bases, there was a span of 12 bases. CDR3 sequence reads: CASSLSGFSGYTF. The CDR3 region has the DNA TGTGCCAGCAGTTTGAGCGGGTTTAGTGGCTACACCTTC.